The clone carrying this TCR beta chain was counted a single time. The antigen remains undetermined. Germline trimming cut 5 bases from V and 1 base from J; bases unmatched to any gene: 7. The germline gives CDR1 SGDLS, CDR2 YYNGEE. This CDR3 is 16 amino acids long. TCRdb keeps only in-frame clones here, not all; method: immunoSEQ multiplex PCR. The sample holds some 120,000 clones; around 90% are singletons and the top ten take under 0.95%. The timepoints at which blood was sampled were baseline, cycle 4 day 1, and cycle 7 day 1. The record originates from a study of OX40 agonist ivuxolimab in advanced cancers. Regarding the study as a whole: Still undetermined is the antigen specificity of the expanded peripheral T cells. Compared with CD4+, CD8+ T cells on average had more expanded clones.

This receptor was identified in an adult with an advanced solid tumor such as melanoma, head and neck, liver or kidney cancer. This chain uses TRBV9 with TRBJ2-2; 8 nucleotides align to TRBD2. The sample was CD4+ or CD8+ T cells sorted from blood, taken in a trial of the OX40 agonist ivuxolimab. CDR3 DNA: TGTGCCAGCAGAGCGAGCGGGAGCGGGAACACCGGGGAGCTGTTTTTT. Its translation: CASRASGSGNTGELFF. Complete variable domain (other parts from reference TRBV9 and TRBJ2-2): DSGVTQTPKHLITATGQRVTLRCSPRSGDLSVYWYQQSLDQGLQFLIQYYNGEERAKGNILERFSAQQFPDLHSELNLSSLELGDSALYFCASRASGSGNTGELFFGEGSRLTVL.